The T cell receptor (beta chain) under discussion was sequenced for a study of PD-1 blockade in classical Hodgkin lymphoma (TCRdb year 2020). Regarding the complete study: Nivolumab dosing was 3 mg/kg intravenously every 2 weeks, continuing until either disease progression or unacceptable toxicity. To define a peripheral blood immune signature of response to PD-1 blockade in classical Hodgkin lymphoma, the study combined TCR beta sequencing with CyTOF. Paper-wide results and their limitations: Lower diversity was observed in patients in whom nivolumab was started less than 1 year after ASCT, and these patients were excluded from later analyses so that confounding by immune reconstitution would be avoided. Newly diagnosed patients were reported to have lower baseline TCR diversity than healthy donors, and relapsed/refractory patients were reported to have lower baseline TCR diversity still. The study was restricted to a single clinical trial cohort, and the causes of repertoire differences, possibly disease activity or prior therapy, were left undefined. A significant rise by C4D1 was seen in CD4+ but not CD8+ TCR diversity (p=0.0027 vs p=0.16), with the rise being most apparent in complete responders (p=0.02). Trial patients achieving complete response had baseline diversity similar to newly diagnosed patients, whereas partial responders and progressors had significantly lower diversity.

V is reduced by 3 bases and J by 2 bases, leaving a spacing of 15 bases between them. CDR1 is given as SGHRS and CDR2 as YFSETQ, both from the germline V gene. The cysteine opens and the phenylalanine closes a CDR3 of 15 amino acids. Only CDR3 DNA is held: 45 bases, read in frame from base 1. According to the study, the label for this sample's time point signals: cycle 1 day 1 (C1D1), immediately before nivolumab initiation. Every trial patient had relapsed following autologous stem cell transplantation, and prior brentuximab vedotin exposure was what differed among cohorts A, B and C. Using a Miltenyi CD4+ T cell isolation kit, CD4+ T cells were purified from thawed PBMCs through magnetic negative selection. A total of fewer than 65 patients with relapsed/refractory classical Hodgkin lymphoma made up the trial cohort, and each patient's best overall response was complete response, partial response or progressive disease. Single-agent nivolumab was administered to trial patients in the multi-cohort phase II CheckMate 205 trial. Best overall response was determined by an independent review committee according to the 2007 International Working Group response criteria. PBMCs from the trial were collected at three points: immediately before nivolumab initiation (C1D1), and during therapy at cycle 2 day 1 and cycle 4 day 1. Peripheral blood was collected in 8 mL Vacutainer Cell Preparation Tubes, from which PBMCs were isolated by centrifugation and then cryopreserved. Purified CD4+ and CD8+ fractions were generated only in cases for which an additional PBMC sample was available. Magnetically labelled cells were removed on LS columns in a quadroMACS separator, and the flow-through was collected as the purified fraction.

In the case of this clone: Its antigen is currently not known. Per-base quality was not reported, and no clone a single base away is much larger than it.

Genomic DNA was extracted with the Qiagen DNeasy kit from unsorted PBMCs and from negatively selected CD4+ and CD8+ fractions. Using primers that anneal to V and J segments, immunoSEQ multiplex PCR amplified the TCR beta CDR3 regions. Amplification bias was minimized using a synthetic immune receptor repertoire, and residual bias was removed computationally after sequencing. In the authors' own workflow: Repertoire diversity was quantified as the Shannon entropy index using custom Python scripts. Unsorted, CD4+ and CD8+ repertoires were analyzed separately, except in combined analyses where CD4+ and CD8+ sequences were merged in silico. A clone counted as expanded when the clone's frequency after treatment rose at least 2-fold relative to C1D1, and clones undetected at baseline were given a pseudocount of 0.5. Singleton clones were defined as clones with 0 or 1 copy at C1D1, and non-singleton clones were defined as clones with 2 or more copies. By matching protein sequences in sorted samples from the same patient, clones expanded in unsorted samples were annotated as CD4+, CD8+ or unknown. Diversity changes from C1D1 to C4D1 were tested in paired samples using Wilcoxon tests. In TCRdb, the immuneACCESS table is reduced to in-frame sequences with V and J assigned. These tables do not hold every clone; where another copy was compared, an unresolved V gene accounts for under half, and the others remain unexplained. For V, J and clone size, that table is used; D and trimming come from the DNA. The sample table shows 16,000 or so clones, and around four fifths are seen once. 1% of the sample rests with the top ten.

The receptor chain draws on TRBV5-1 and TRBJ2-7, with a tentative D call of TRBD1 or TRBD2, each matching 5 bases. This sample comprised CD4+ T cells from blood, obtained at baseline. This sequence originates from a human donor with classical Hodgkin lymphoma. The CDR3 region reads CASSWGSTGTYEQYF. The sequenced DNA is TGCGCCAGCAGCTGGGGGTCGACGGGGACCTACGAGCAGTACTTC.